The subject of this entry is one T cell receptor beta chain. As yet, its antigen is unknown. Naive T cells were sorted: CD4+CD8-CD45RO-CD45RA+ for CD4+, CD8+CD4-CD45RA+CD27bright for CD8+. V was shortened by 3 bases and J by 8 bases, with 5 bases between the two germline ends. The CDR3 totals 11 residues. From germline, CDR1 is LGHNA and CDR2 YNFKEQ. Starting from about 0.55 ug of total RNA, TCR libraries were made with linear amplification. TCRdb used MiXCR to reprocess the reads, holding one entry per CDR3 protein. In the table there are 180,000 or so distinct CDR3 sequences, 65% to 80% of which are singletons. The data are from a study of healthy donors' naive CD4 and CD8 T cells. General observations from the study: Homeostatic proliferation of naive T cells was not examined as a bias source. Chains were not paired, since alpha and beta were sequenced in bulk. Reportedly, most V and J gene segments showed naive CD4+ versus CD8+ bias.

The sample was naive CD4+ and CD8+ T cells sorted from blood, pooled from several donors. The chain links TRBV4-2 to TRBJ2-1; possibly TRBD2 for D (5 bases). This receptor was obtained from a pool of human donors in good health; the sample pools cells from several healthy donors. In nucleotides, the CDR3 is TGTGCCAGCAGCCAGGAGGATGAGCAGTTCTTC. It codes for CASSQEDEQFF.